These 21 T cell receptor beta chains share one sample of origin, sequenced in a study of PD-L1 blockade in urothelial cancer (dated by TCRdb to 2015 to 2018). The library was produced with the immunoSEQ multiplex PCR assay. Drawn from immuneACCESS, this table holds only the in-frame rearrangements with V and J called that TCRdb kept. Clones are partly lost; checked studies trace under half to an unresolved V gene and leave the rest unexplained. The sample table contains about 76,000 clones; only one count was recorded for approximately 80% of them. Clones ranked in the top ten supply 4.5% to 5.5% of the sample. The sequences come from PBMCs, collected around atezolizumab (anti-PD-L1) treatment. The receptor set was obtained from a man between 65 and 80 years old with urothelial cancer.

The genes are TRBV7-9 and TRBJ1-1; possibly TRBD1 for D (6 bases). Trimming took off 5 bases at V and 4 bases at J, with 17 bases between the two ends. The CDR3 runs 15 residues. Per the germline V gene, CDR1 is SEHNR and CDR2 is FQNEAQ (reference sequence). The CDR3 reads CASSRRGGAGTEAFF. CDR3 nucleotide sequence: TGTGCCAGCAGCCGTCGCGGGGGCGCGGGCACTGAAGCTTTCTTT.

This sequence joins TRBV28 and TRBJ2-7; 10 nucleotides line up with TRBD2. J was trimmed by 3 bases and V by 5 bases; bases with no gene match: 10. Germline CDR1 is MDHEN and CDR2 is SYDVKM. CDR3 size: 16 residues. CDR3 sequence (DNA): TGTGCCAGCAGTACCCCTTCTAGCGGGGGCCACTACGAGCAGTACTTC. Translated: CASSTPSSGGHYEQYF.

This chain uses TRBV7-2 with TRBJ2-1; 13 bases are a match to TRBD2. The CDR3 has 18 amino acids. V shed 3 bases, J shed 8 bases, and the junction held 13 bases outside the gene matches. CDR1 SGHTA and CDR2 FQGNSA come from the germline V gene. CDR3 bases: TGTGCCAGCAGCTTGCTACTAGCGGGAGGGGGAGTGTATGATGAGCAGTTCTTC. This sequence encodes CASSLLLAGGGVYDEQFF.

The DNA for the CDR3 is TGCGCCAGCAGCGGTGACGGCCACGGCCGGGACGAGCAGTACTTC. This gives the protein CASSGDGHGRDEQYF. V is TRBV5-1 and J is TRBJ2-7, with D unclear. This CDR3 is 15 amino acids long. Germline assignment: CDR1 SGHRS and CDR2 YFSETQ. Trimming shortened V by 4 bases and J by 5 bases, and 19 bases separated the two germline ends.

V is TRBV27 and J is TRBJ2-7; 7 bases fit TRBD2. Per the germline V gene, CDR1 is MNHEY and CDR2 is SMNVEV (reference sequence). The ends lost 7 bases at V and 3 bases at J; junction bases unmatched: 12. There are 15 residues in the CDR3. The CDR3 sequence is CASTHRGDAGYEQYF. The CDR3 bases are TGTGCCAGCACCCACCGGGGGGACGCGGGCTACGAGCAGTACTTC.

V is TRBV5-1 and J is TRBJ2-7; the D is unclear. CDR3 length: 17 residues. The V end was cut by 0 bases, the J end by 6 bases, with 22 bases between. CDR1 is SGHRS and CDR2 is YFSETQ in the germline V gene. The CDR3: CASSLGRAGAFVAEQYF. The CDR3 coding sequence is TGCGCCAGCAGCTTGGGGCGCGCTGGTGCGTTTGTAGCCGAGCAGTACTTC.

This chain links TRBV4-1 with TRBJ1-2, with D tentatively TRBD1 (5 bases). The CDR3 length is 17 residues. CDR1 and CDR2 (germline): MGHRA, YSYEKL. The V end lost 0 bases, the J end lost 4 bases, and 18 bases lay between the germline ends. The CDR3 DNA sequence: TGCGCCAGCAGCCAAGAAGCAGGGACTGCTCGAGGCTATGGCTACACCTTC. Protein sequence: CASSQEAGTARGYGYTF.

V and J are TRBV6-5 and TRBJ2-7; TRBD1 might be the D (5 bases). The CDR3 extends over 12 amino acids. Germline V lookup: CDR1 MNHEY, CDR2 SVGAGI. V was trimmed by 6 bases and J by 4 bases, leaving 10 bases between them. The CDR3 DNA reads as TGTGCCAGCAGCCGCACAGGTTACGAGCAGTACTTC. This translates into CASSRTGYEQYF.

This chain links TRBV11-2 with TRBJ1-1, with a possible D match to TRBD1 (5 bases). V dropped 5 bases and J dropped 1 base, with 8 bases sitting between them. Germline CDR1 is SGHAT and CDR2 is FQNNGV. This CDR3 is built from 13 residues. In DNA, the CDR3 is TGTGCCAGCAGCATAACAGGGAACACTGAAGCTTTCTTT. It specifies CASSITGNTEAFF.

V and J are TRBV6-1 and TRBJ1-2; 8 positions match TRBD1. CDR1 is MNHNS and CDR2 is SASEGT in the germline V gene. The V gene end was trimmed by 7 bases and the J gene end by 4 bases; junction bases not matched to a gene: 5. The CDR3 contains 13 residues. This chain's CDR3 is CASNDRGAYGYTF. CDR3 nucleotides: TGTGCCAGCAATGACAGGGGTGCCTATGGCTACACCTTC.

The V and J genes are TRBV6-1 and TRBJ1-2; 8 nucleotides agree with TRBD1. The CDR3 contains 14 residues. Per the germline V gene, CDR1 is MNHNS and CDR2 is SASEGT. The trim removed 6 bases at V and 7 bases at J, leaving 10 bases unmatched. The CDR3 region is CASRRDRGFSGYTF. The CDR3 coding sequence is TGTGCCAGCAGACGAGACAGGGGTTTTAGTGGCTACACCTTC.

The chain has TRBV4-1 and TRBJ1-1; the match to TRBD1 covers 8 bases. Per germline, CDR1 MGHRA and CDR2 YSYEKL. Trimming at V came to 2 bases and at J to 0 bases, leaving 5 bases not matched to a gene. The CDR3 totals 16 residues. The CDR3 region has the DNA TGCGCCAGCAGCCAATCCTGGACAGGGATGAACACTGAAGCTTTCTTT. Amino acid sequence: CASSQSWTGMNTEAFF.

The chain is built from TRBV2 and TRBJ2-2, with a tentative D call TRBD1 (5 bases). The CDR3 is made up of 14 amino acids. The V end was cut by 8 bases, the J end by 0 bases, with 10 bases between. Germline lookup yields CDR1 SNHLY and CDR2 FYNNEI. The CDR3 is CASDSSPNTGELFF. CDR3 nucleotide sequence: TGTGCCAGCGACAGTTCCCCGAACACCGGGGAGCTGTTTTTT. The full variable domain, in which reference TRBV2 and TRBJ2-2 provide the parts outside the CDR3, is EPEVTQTPSHQVTQMGQEVILRCVPISNHLYFYWYRQILGQKVEFLVSFYNNEISEKSEIFDDQFSVERPDGSNFTLKIRSTKLEDSAMYFCASDSSPNTGELFFGEGSRLTVL.

The chain couples TRBV28 to TRBJ1-2, with D maybe TRBD1 (6 bases). Between the trimmed V and J ends, which lost 5 bases and 4 bases, there was a span of 14 bases. The germline V gene encodes CDR1 MDHEN and CDR2 SYDVKM. The length of the CDR3 is 14 residues. The CDR3 spells CASSLMTGSYGYTF. The CDR3 DNA sequence: TGTGCCAGCAGTCTTATGACAGGTTCCTATGGCTACACCTTC.

V usage is TRBV5-5 and J usage is TRBJ1-4; 11 nucleotides line up with TRBD1. Germline CDR1 and CDR2: SGHKS and YYEKEE (reference sequence). The CDR3 is 20 residues long. The V gene end was trimmed by 5 bases and the J gene end by 8 bases; junction bases not matched to a gene: 23. The CDR3 protein is CASSSALRGYGQGAREKLFF. The CDR3 DNA reads as TGTGCCAGCAGTTCAGCGCTTAGAGGTTATGGACAGGGGGCTCGAGAAAAACTGTTTTTT.

This chain joins TRBV5-1 and TRBJ2-5, with D tentatively TRBD1 (5 bases). From germline, CDR1 is SGHRS and CDR2 YFSETQ. This CDR3 region has 14 residues. V lost 0 bases and J lost 4, with 10 bases in between. CDR3 coding DNA: TGCGCCAGCAGCTTGGGGGGCGACCTAGAGACCCAGTACTTC. Its translation: CASSLGGDLETQYF.

This clone was seen only once. The V call is TRBV25-1, the J call TRBJ2-5, with D perhaps matching TRBD1 (6 bases). The CDR3 is 15 amino acids. V lost 4 bases and J lost 0, with 12 bases in between. CDR1 and CDR2 from the germline V gene are MGHDK and SYGVNS. In nucleotides, the CDR3 is TGTGCCAGCAGTGGGCCGACAGGTTACCAAGAGACCCAGTACTTC. It is translated as CASSGPTGYQETQYF.

This clone occurred once. This chain connects TRBV19 to TRBJ2-7; possible D gene TRBD1, 5 bases. The CDR3 spans 19 residues. Trimming shortened V by 7 bases and J by 2 bases, and 30 bases separated the two germline ends. CDR1 is LNHDA, CDR2 SQIVND, per germline (reference sequence). The CDR3 reads CASIPFKRGHVKGTYEQYF. The DNA of the CDR3 is TGTGCCAGTATTCCCTTCAAGCGAGGACACGTGAAGGGAACCTACGAGCAGTACTTC.

The chain carries TRBV28 and TRBJ1-2; 10 bases fit TRBD1. Germline V gene lookup returns CDR1 MDHEN and CDR2 SYDVKM. The CDR3 loop spans 17 amino acids. The V segment lost 4 bases and the J segment 3 bases; nucleotides outside the gene matches: 11. The CDR3 DNA is TGTGCCAGCAGTTCCTCCTGGGGGACAGGGGATCACTATGGCTACACCTTC. Its translation: CASSSSWGTGDHYGYTF.

The V and J genes are TRBV15 and TRBJ2-5; 12 nucleotides match TRBD1. There are 18 residues in the CDR3. V lost 0 bases to trimming and J lost 4 bases; unmatched junction nucleotides: 9. Germline V gene lookup returns CDR1 LNHNV and CDR2 YYDKDF (reference sequence). The CDR3 nucleotides are TGTGCCACCAGCAGAGAAGGGCGCGGGACAGGGGGCTTAGAGACCCAGTACTTC. The encoded protein is CATSREGRGTGGLETQYF.

J is TRBJ2-7 and V is TRBV5-1, with 9 bases aligning to TRBD1. Trimming removed 0 bases from V and 6 bases from J; junction bases left unmatched: 7. Germline V CDR1 and CDR2: SGHRS, YFSETQ. The CDR3 has 15 residues. The CDR3 spells CASSLGGQGSGEQYF. Written as DNA, the CDR3 is TGCGCCAGCAGCTTGGGGGGACAGGGATCTGGCGAGCAGTACTTC.